This is a list of T cell receptor beta chains from one sample in a study of identical twins. MiXCR was run by TCRdb on the 5' RACE reads, yielding one entry per CDR3 protein. The profile shows roughly 1.6 million distinct CDR3 sequences, less than 35% of them singletons. The sequencing input was cord blood. These receptors originate from a newborn girl in good health. CDR3s include the opening cysteine and the closing phenylalanine or tryptophan. D genes are given only for firm matches. Only some rows state a clone size, as once, few, many or a class for expanded clones.

>TRBV20-1|.|TRBJ2-5|.
CSAKLRGAKETQYF
TGCAGTGCCAAGTTGAGGGGGGCCAAAGAGACCCAGTACTTC
>TRBV20-1|.|TRBJ1-5|.
CSAPPDGNQPQHF
TGCAGTGCTCCCCCCGACGGCAATCAGCCCCAGCATTTT
>TRBV18|few|TRBJ1-2|.
CASSPDRRNYGYTF
TGTGCCAGCTCACCGGACAGAAGAAACTATGGCTACACCTTC
>TRBV28|few|TRBJ2-7|.
CASSLRARSREQYF
TGTGCCAGCAGTTTACGGGCACGATCACGCGAGCAGTACTTC
>TRBV11-2|.|TRBJ2-7|TRBD1
CASSLVHRGYEQYF
TGTGCCAGCAGCTTAGTCCACAGGGGGTACGAGCAGTACTTC
>TRBV18|.|TRBJ2-1|TRBD2
CASSASGGKNNEQFF
TGTGCCAGCTCAGCGAGCGGGGGCAAAAACAATGAGCAGTTCTTC
>TRBV28|.|TRBJ2-1|.
CASSLVWETYEQFF
TGTGCCAGCAGTTTAGTCTGGGAAACCTACGAGCAGTTCTTC
>TRBV4-1|.|TRBJ2-3|TRBD1
CASSQVMAGGAFSTDTQYF
TGCGCCAGCAGCCAAGTGATGGCAGGGGGTGCCTTTAGCACAGATACGCAGTATTTT
>TRBV7-8|few|TRBJ2-1|.
CASRDFPIYNEQFF
TGTGCCAGCAGGGACTTCCCTATATACAATGAGCAGTTCTTC
>TRBV25-1|.|TRBJ2-1|TRBD2
CASSGFTSGYNEQFF
TGTGCCAGCAGTGGTTTTACTAGCGGTTACAATGAGCAGTTCTTC
>TRBV28|.|TRBJ2-1|.
CASSFRPVNEQFF
TGTGCCAGCAGTTTCCGCCCCGTAAATGAGCAGTTCTTC
>TRBV12-3/TRBV12-4|.|TRBJ1-4|.
CASSFRKSFEKLFF
TGTGCCAGCAGTTTTAGGAAATCCTTCGAAAAACTGTTTTTT
>TRBV7-2|.|TRBJ2-7|TRBD2
CASSLGLAGVPIGNEQYF
TGTGCCAGCAGCTTAGGACTAGCGGGAGTGCCTATTGGAAACGAGCAGTACTTC
>TRBV27|.|TRBJ2-5|.
CASSLPQGPGVNNEQYF
TGTGCCAGCAGTTTACCTCAGGGTCCAGGGGTTAACAATGAGCAGTACTTC
>TRBV2|many|TRBJ2-1|TRBD2
CASSERGVRNEQFF
TGTGCCAGCAGTGAACGGGGGGTGAGGAATGAGCAGTTCTTC
>TRBV6-2/TRBV6-3|.|TRBJ1-2|.
CASSYSGNYGCTF
TGTGCCAGCAGTTACTCTGGGAACTATGGCTGCACCTTC
>TRBV6-1|many|TRBJ2-7|.
CASSDWTRIYEQYF
TGTGCCAGCAGTGACTGGACAAGAATCTACGAGCAGTACTTC
>TRBV20-1|.|TRBJ1-2|.
CSARVGAPSYGYTF
TGCAGTGCTAGAGTGGGGGCCCCCTCCTATGGCTACACCTTC
>TRBV6-5|many|TRBJ2-3|.
CASSYSISFTDTQYF
TGTGCCAGCAGTTACTCGATTAGTTTCACAGATACGCAGTATTTT
>TRBV6-5|.|TRBJ2-5|TRBD2
CASSYSSSGGGNKETQYF
TGTGCCAGCAGTTACTCGTCTTCTGGCGGGGGAAATAAAGAGACCCAGTACTTC
>TRBV29-1|.|TRBJ2-7|TRBD2
CSVRTSGGSTYEQYF
TGCAGCGTCCGGACTAGCGGGGGGTCCACCTACGAGCAGTACTTC
>TRBV7-9|few|TRBJ1-1|.
CASSLVQGAEAFF
TGTGCCAGCAGCTTGGTACAGGGTGCTGAAGCTTTCTTT
>TRBV7-2|few|TRBJ2-6|.
CASSLGPGAGANVLTF
TGTGCCAGCAGCTTAGGCCCGGGGGCTGGGGCCAACGTCCTGACTTTC
>TRBV2|.|TRBJ1-2|.
CASSGQDCYTF
TGTGCCAGCAGTGGTCAAGATTGCTACACCTTC
>TRBV4-1|.|TRBJ2-7|.
CASSQDGRGGEQYF
TGCGCCAGCAGCCAAGATGGGCGGGGAGGTGAGCAGTACTTC
>TRBV5-4|.|TRBJ2-7|TRBD2
CASSVSGGNNEQYF
TGTGCCAGCAGCGTTAGCGGGGGGAACAATGAGCAGTACTTC
>TRBV12-3/TRBV12-4|many|TRBJ1-5|TRBD1
CASSFAGGDQPQHF
TGTGCCAGCAGTTTCGCAGGGGGCGATCAGCCCCAGCATTTT
>TRBV29-1|many|TRBJ2-1|TRBD2
CSVEDRGGSYNEQFF
TGCAGCGTTGAAGATCGGGGGGGCTCCTACAATGAGCAGTTCTTC
>TRBV2|few|TRBJ2-1|.
CASSRTKRYNEQFF
TGTGCCAGCAGTAGGACTAAAAGATACAATGAGCAGTTCTTC
>TRBV4-1|.|TRBJ2-3|.
CASSQDPDKSTDTQYF
TGCGCCAGCAGCCAAGATCCGGACAAAAGCACAGATACGCAGTATTTT
>TRBV20-1|.|TRBJ1-5|.
CSASGYTNQPQHF
TGCAGTGCTAGTGGGTACACCAATCAGCCCCAGCATTTT
>TRBV5-1|.|TRBJ1-1|TRBD1
CASSKRGPNTEAFF
TGCGCCAGCAGCAAAAGGGGGCCGAACACTGAAGCTTTCTTT
>TRBV4-1|few|TRBJ1-2|.
CASSQDQVRGPNYGYTF
TGCGCCAGCAGCCAAGATCAAGTCAGGGGCCCTAACTATGGCTACACCTTC
>TRBV30|.|TRBJ2-4|.
CAWSETDIQYF
TGTGCCTGGAGTGAGACGGACATTCAGTACTTC
>TRBV7-2|.|TRBJ2-1|TRBD2
CASSLAGGPGQFF
TGTGCCAGCAGCTTAGCGGGAGGGCCGGGGCAGTTCTTC
>TRBV5-1|.|TRBJ2-7|TRBD1
CASSFSGRGPYEQYF
TGCGCCAGCAGCTTCTCCGGCAGGGGGCCGTACGAGCAGTACTTC
>TRBV21-1|many|TRBJ2-5|.
CASSKGPVETQYF
TGTGCCAGCAGCAAAGGTCCGGTGGAGACCCAGTACTTC